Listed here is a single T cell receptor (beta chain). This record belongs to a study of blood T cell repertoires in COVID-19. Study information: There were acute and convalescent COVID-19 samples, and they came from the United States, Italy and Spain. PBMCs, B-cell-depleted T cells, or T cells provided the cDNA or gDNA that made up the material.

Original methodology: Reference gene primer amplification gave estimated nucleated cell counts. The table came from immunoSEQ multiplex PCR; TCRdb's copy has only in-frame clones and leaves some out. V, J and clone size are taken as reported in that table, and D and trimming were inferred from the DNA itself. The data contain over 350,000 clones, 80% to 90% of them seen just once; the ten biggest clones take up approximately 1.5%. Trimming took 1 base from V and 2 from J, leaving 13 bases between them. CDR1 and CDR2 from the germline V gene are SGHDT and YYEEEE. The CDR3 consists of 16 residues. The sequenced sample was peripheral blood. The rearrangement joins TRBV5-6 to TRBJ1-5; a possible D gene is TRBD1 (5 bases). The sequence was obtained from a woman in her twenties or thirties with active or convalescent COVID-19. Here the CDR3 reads CASSLLGGGGNQPQHF. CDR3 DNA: TGTGCCAGCAGCTTGCTCGGTGGAGGGGGCAATCAGCCCCAGCATTTT.